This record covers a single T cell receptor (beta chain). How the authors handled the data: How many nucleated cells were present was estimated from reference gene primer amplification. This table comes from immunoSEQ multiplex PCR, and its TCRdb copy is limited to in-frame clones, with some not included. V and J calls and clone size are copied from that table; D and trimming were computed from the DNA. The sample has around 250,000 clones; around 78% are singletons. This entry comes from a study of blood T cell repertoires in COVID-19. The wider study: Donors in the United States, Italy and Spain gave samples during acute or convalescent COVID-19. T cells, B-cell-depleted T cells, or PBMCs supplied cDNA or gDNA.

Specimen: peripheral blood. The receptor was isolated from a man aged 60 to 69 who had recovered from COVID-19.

CDR3 residues: CASSPRVGNTGELFF. As DNA, the CDR3 is TGCGCCAGCAGCCCTCGCGTCGGGAACACCGGGGAGCTGTTTTTT. V gene TRBV5-1 combines with J gene TRBJ2-2; D not certain. The CDR3 is 15 residues long. V dropped 4 bases and J dropped 1 base, with 11 bases sitting between them. CDR1 and CDR2 from the germline V gene are SGHRS and YFSETQ.